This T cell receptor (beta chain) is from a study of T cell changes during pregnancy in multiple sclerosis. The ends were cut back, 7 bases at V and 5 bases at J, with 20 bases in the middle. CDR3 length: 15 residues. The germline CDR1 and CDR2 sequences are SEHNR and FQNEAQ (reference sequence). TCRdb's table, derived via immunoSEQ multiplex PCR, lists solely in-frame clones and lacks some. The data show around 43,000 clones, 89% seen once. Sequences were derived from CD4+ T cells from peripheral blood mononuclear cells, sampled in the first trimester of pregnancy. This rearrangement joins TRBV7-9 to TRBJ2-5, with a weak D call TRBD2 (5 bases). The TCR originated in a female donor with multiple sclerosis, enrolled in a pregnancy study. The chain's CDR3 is CASNHGGGNAETQYF. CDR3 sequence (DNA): TGTGCCAGCAACCACGGCGGAGGTAACGCTGAGACCCAGTACTTC.